The 21 T cell receptor beta chains below all came from one sample that was sequenced in a study of blood T cells in healthy people across ages. Alongside a J-beta primer mix, a sample-barcoded 5' primer served in a second PCR lasting about 7 to 12 cycles. TCRdb redid the calling of the 5' RACE reads with MiXCR, one entry per CDR3 protein. The data hold 1,500,000 or so distinct CDR3 sequences, with roughly 59% observed a single time. Sequencing used blood. These receptors all stem from a man younger than 30 in good health.

This chain connects TRBV20-1 to TRBJ2-7; D is possibly TRBD2 (5 bases). V lost 4 bases and J 3 bases, leaving 13 bases between the germline ends. This CDR3 is built from 13 residues. Germline CDR1 and CDR2: DFQATT and SNEGSKA (reference sequence). The CDR3 sequence: CSAKGTSGYEQYF. The CDR3 coding sequence is TGCAGTGCTAAGGGAACTAGTGGCTACGAGCAGTACTTC.

This clonotype was recorded a few times. The chain is built from TRBV11-1 and TRBJ2-1; D could derive from TRBD1 or TRBD2 (5 bases each). The V gene's germline CDR1 is SGHAT and CDR2 FQDESV (reference sequence). CDR3 length equals 15 residues. Trimming pared 4 bases from V and 0 bases from J, leaving 10 bases between. The CDR3 is CASSYGASSYNEQFF. In DNA, the CDR3 is TGTGCCAGCAGCTACGGGGCAAGCTCCTACAATGAGCAGTTCTTC.

With respect to this clonotype: Germline is not matched at one junction end, which may reflect a read error. The CDR3 loop is CSVERGGGNTF. CDR3 coding DNA: TGCAGCGTTGAGAGGGGGGGTGGCAACACCTTC. The chain carries TRBV29-1 and TRBJ1-2, with a possible D match to TRBD1 (6 bases). CDR3 length equals 11 residues. Germline values: CDR1 SQVTM, CDR2 ANQGSEA.

The V call is TRBV5-5, the J call TRBJ2-1; 14 bases line up with TRBD2. The ends lost 4 bases at V and 4 bases at J; junction bases unmatched: 4. CDR3 length: 16 amino acids. CDR1 SGHKS and CDR2 YYEKEE come from the germline V gene (reference sequence). CDR3 nucleotide sequence: TGTGCCAGCAGCGATGGGACTAGCGGGAGTTACAATGAGCAGTTCTTC. It specifies CASSDGTSGSYNEQFF.

The chain uses TRBV28 and TRBJ2-4, with 14 bases that match TRBD2. The DNA matches TRBJ2-7 better at its end, which makes the J call doubtful. Germline lookup yields CDR1 MDHEN and CDR2 SYDVKM. CDR3 length: 16 amino acids. This chain's CDR3 is CASSLQTSGGAYEQYF. The CDR3 nucleotides are TGTGCCAGCAGTTTACAGACTAGCGGGGGGGCTTACGAGCAGTACTTC.

Only one count was recorded for this clonotype. This rearrangement joins TRBV27 to TRBJ1-5; 8 nucleotides agree with TRBD1. This CDR3 spans 15 amino acids. Germline V gene lookup returns CDR1 MNHEY and CDR2 SMNVEV (reference sequence). V trimming: 6 bases; J trimming: 7 bases; junction bases outside the gene matches: 11. In DNA form, the CDR3 reads TGTGCCAGCAGCCGTACGGGGACAGGACGGCAGCCCCAGCATTTT. Translation gives CASSRTGTGRQPQHF.

The rearrangement links TRBV11-2 to TRBJ2-5; 7 nucleotides agree with TRBD1. CDR3 length: 16 amino acids. Germline CDR1 SGHAT, CDR2 FQNNGV. V lost 5 bases to trimming and J lost 2 bases; unmatched junction nucleotides: 11. The chain's CDR3 is CASSPRGSQFQETQYF. The CDR3 region has the DNA TGTGCCAGCAGCCCCAGGGGGAGTCAATTTCAAGAGACCCAGTACTTC.

The chain links TRBV7-2 to TRBJ2-2; tentative D call: TRBD1 (6 bases). The CDR3 runs 13 residues. Germline V gene data show CDR1 as SGHTA and CDR2 as FQGNSA. V was pared by 5 bases and J by 6 bases, with 10 bases between. In DNA, the CDR3 is TGTGCCAGCAGCCCTGGACAGCCCGGGGAGCTGTTTTTT. Protein sequence: CASSPGQPGELFF.

This rearrangement joins TRBV10-3 to TRBJ1-2; D gene uncertain. Germline V gene data show CDR1 as ENHRY and CDR2 as SYGVKD. Trimming took 2 bases from V and 7 from J, leaving 14 bases between them. This CDR3 comprises 14 residues. CDR3 amino acids: CAISEVSLAGGYTF. The CDR3 nucleotides are TGTGCCATCAGTGAGGTTTCCCTCGCGGGTGGCTACACCTTC.

Comment on this clonotype: A junction boundary mismatches the germline segment, possibly from a read error. The rearrangement joins TRBV5-1 to TRBJ2-1; D is unclear. Germline-derived CDR1 and CDR2 are SGHRS and YFSETQ. The CDR3 runs 17 residues. CDR3 coding DNA: TGCGCCAGCAGCTTGGCCGCATGGGTGCAGTCATACAATGAGAAGTTCTTC. As protein: CASSLAAWVQSYNEKFF. Using reference TRBV5-1 and TRBJ2-1 for the parts outside the CDR3, the full variable domain is KAGVTQTPRYLIKTRGQQVTLSCSPISGHRSVSWYQQTPGQGLQFLFEYFSETQRNKGNFPGRFSGRQFSNSRSEMNVSTLELGDSALYLCASSLAAWVQSYNEKFFGPGTRLTVL.

The chain has TRBV20-1 and TRBJ2-1, with D possibly TRBD2 on 6 matching bases. The CDR3 sequence is 14 residues long. V lost 3 bases to trimming and J lost 0 bases, with 9 bases between them. Germline-derived CDR1 and CDR2 are DFQATT and SNEGSKA (reference sequence). The CDR3: CSASWRASYNEQFF. In DNA, the CDR3 is TGCAGTGCTAGTTGGAGGGCCTCCTACAATGAGCAGTTCTTC.

The rearrangement joins TRBV6-2 or TRBV6-3 to TRBJ1-5, with a tentative D call TRBD1 (6 bases). This CDR3 is 15 amino acids long. Germline V gene data show CDR1 as MNHEY and CDR2 as SVGEGT. Trimming took off 2 bases at V and 2 bases at J, with 10 bases between the two ends. The CDR3 DNA reads as TGTGCCAGCAGTTACGCAGGGGCGGGCAATCAGCCCCAGCATTTT. This gives the protein CASSYAGAGNQPQHF.

The rearrangement links TRBV28 to TRBJ1-2, with D hard to call. Germline V CDR1 and CDR2: MDHEN, SYDVKM. This CDR3 region has 14 residues. Trimming removed 7 bases from V and 4 bases from J, with 16 bases in between. CDR3 in DNA: TGTGCCAGCACCCGACTGTGGGGAGTCTATGGCTACACCTTC. Encoded protein: CASTRLWGVYGYTF.

The chain combines TRBV5-5 with TRBJ2-1; 7 bases are shared with TRBD2. The length of the CDR3 is 16 residues. With 2 bases clipped from V and 6 bases from J, the junction kept 11 bases outside the gene matches. Germline-derived CDR1 and CDR2 are SGHKS and YYEKEE (reference sequence). In nucleotides, the CDR3 is TGTGCCAGCAGCTTCCGCCTAGCGGAGAGGGGCAATGAGCAGTTCTTC. This gives the protein CASSFRLAERGNEQFF.

Concerning this clonotype: At one of its ends the junction is not consistent with the germline gene, which may arise from a read error. The J gene is TRBJ2-5, the V gene TRBV5-1; 9 bases are a match to TRBD1. The DNA end lines up better with TRBJ2-1; the J call may be wrong. The CDR3 length is 16 residues. Germline CDR1 and CDR2: SGHRS and YFSETQ. In nucleotides, the CDR3 is TGTGCCAGCAGTTCCGACCACAGGGGGCTAAGGAATGAGCAGTTCTTC. Amino acids: CASSSDHRGLRNEQFF.

CDR3 residues: CASSRGPAGGPNEQFF. The CDR3 DNA follows: TGTGCCAGCAGTAGGGGCCCAGCGGGGGGGCCCAATGAGCAGTTCTTC. The chain couples TRBV6-2 or TRBV6-3 to TRBJ2-1, with 10 positions matching TRBD2. Losses at the gene ends were 5 bases for V and 6 bases for J; bases not matched to a gene: 10. This CDR3 is 16 amino acids long. Germline assignment: CDR1 MNHEY and CDR2 SVGEGT.

This rearrangement joins TRBV10-3 to TRBJ1-2; D remains ambiguous. Between the trimmed V and J ends, which lost 10 bases and 5 bases, there was a span of 20 bases. This CDR3 has 14 amino acids. The V gene's germline CDR1 is ENHRY and CDR2 SYGVKD. CDR3 nucleotides: TGTGCCACCCAACCTTTCGGGGTTTCGTATGGCTACACCTTC. This sequence encodes CATQPFGVSYGYTF.

The chain couples TRBV27 to TRBJ2-4, with 11 positions matching TRBD2. The J call is uncertain, as TRBJ2-7 better fits the DNA end. CDR1 is MNHEY and CDR2 is SMNVEV in the germline V gene (reference sequence). The CDR3 runs 16 residues. DNA of the CDR3: TGTGCCAGCAGTTTATCAGGACTAGCGGGCCCTTACGAGCAGTACTTC. Its protein is CASSLSGLAGPYEQYF.

The chain recombines TRBV7-2 with TRBJ2-4; possibly TRBD1 for D (6 bases). Germline loops: CDR1 SGHTA, CDR2 FQGNSA. Trimming stripped 4 bases from V and 1 base from J, with 17 bases between. CDR3 length equals 17 residues. In DNA form, the CDR3 reads TGTGCCAGCAGCTCCTGGGGAACAGGGAAGGCCAAAAACATTCAGTACTTC. It codes for CASSSWGTGKAKNIQYF.

J is TRBJ2-7 and V is TRBV6-6; 7 nucleotides agree with TRBD1. The CDR3 totals 16 residues. CDR1 and CDR2 (germline): MNHNY, SVGAGI (reference sequence). Trimming took 2 bases from V and 3 from J; bases not matched to a gene: 10. The chain's CDR3 is CASSYPSGQSLYEQYF. The CDR3 region has the DNA TGTGCCAGCAGTTACCCATCGGGACAGTCTCTCTACGAGCAGTACTTC.

The chain recombines TRBV27 with TRBJ2-1, with D possibly matching TRBD2 (7 bases). Trimming pared 7 bases from V and 6 bases from J, leaving 19 bases between. In germline, CDR1 is MNHEY, CDR2 SMNVEV (reference sequence). The CDR3 consists of 15 residues. The CDR3, as DNA: TGTGCCAGCATGGACGGGGGGCCCCTCGGCAATGAGCAGTTCTTC. Its protein product is CASMDGGPLGNEQFF.